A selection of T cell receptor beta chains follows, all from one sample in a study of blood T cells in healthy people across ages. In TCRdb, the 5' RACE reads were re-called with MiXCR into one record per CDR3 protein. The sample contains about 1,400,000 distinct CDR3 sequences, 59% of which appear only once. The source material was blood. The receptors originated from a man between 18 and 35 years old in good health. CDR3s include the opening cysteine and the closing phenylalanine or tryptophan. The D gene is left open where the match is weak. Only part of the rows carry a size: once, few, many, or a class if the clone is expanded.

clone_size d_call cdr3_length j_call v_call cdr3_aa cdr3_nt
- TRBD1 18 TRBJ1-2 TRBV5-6 CASSFGTGLAFANYGYTF TGTGCCAGCAGCTTTGGGACAGGGTTGGCCTTTGCTAACTATGGCTACACCTTC
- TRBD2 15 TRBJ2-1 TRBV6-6 CASRHTSGARNEQFF TGTGCCAGCAGGCATACTAGCGGGGCGAGGAATGAGCAGTTCTTC
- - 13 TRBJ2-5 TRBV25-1 CASSESRFGEQYF TGTGCCAGCAGTGAATCACGGTTTGGGGAGCAGTACTTC
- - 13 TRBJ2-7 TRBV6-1 CASSDPRGYEQYF TGTGCCAGCAGTGACCCCAGGGGTTACGAGCAGTACTTC
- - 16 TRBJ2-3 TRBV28 CASSRRGGLLTDTQYF TGTGCCAGCAGTCGTAGAGGGGGACTCCTCACAGATACGCAGTATTTT
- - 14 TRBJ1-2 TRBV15 CATSRDSWGSGYTF TGTGCCACCAGCAGAGATTCGTGGGGGAGCGGCTACACCTTC
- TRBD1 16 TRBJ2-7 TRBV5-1 CASSLSPSTGTYEQYF TGCGCCAGCAGCTTGAGCCCCTCGACAGGGACCTACGAGCAGTACTTC
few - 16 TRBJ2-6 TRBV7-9 CASSLAMGVGANVLTF TGTGCCAGCAGCTTAGCTATGGGCGTTGGGGCCAACGTCCTGACTTTC
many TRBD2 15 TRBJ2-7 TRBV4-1 CASSQEGGSSYEQYF TGCGCCAGCAGCCAAGAAGGCGGGAGCTCCTACGAGCAGTACTTC
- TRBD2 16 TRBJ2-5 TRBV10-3 CAIRSGLAGGIETQYF TGTGCCATCAGGTCGGGACTAGCGGGAGGGATCGAGACCCAGTACTTC
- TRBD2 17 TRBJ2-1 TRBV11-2 CASSLRPAGDSYNEQFF TGTGCCAGCAGCCTGAGGCCAGCGGGAGACTCCTACAATGAGCAGTTCTTC
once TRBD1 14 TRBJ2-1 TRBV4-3 CASSQGQGIGEQFF TGCGCCAGCAGCCAAGGACAGGGGATTGGTGAGCAGTTCTTC
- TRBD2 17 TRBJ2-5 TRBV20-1 CSARVLAGGPERETQYF TGCAGTGCTAGAGTACTAGCGGGAGGGCCAGAGCGAGAGACCCAGTACTTC
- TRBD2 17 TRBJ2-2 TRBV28 CASSSPQRGVLSGELFF TGTGCCAGCAGTTCCCCGCAGCGGGGGGTCCTATCCGGGGAGCTGTTTTTT
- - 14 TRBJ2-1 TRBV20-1 CSADAPGASGEQFF TGCAGTGCAGACGCCCCGGGGGCGAGCGGTGAGCAGTTCTTC
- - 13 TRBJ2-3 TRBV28 CASSPRARDTQYF TGTGCCAGCAGTCCACGGGCCCGGGATACGCAGTATTTT